This T cell receptor (beta chain) was documented in a study of cytomegalovirus exposure and HLA in healthy donors. Whole-study findings and limits: A later analysis reported that several of the most significant clusters appeared to be linked to common viral pathogens, among them Epstein-Barr virus. Per a prior analysis, the majority of TCR beta V segments were productive roughly 87% or roughly 30% of the time. Researchers catalogued about 150 TCR beta chains as cytomegalovirus-associated.

As regards this clone: What it binds is unknown.

Vbeta (60) and Jbeta (13) primers were used in the PCR. The assay was immunoSEQ multiplex PCR, and TCRdb's table has in-frame clones only and misses some. Of 110,000 to 150,000 clones listed, roughly three quarters are singletons. Donors sampled were nominally healthy, though unrecorded immune exposures were likely. This TCR derives from a male donor in good health and CMV-seronegative. The sequenced sample was PBMCs.

The CDR3 loop reads CASRIRQGARSPLHF. The CDR3 bases are TGTGCCAGCAGGATCAGACAGGGCGCGCGTTCACCCCTCCACTTT. The chain has TRBV28 and TRBJ1-6; 7 bases line up with TRBD1. This CDR3 is built from 15 residues. The trim removed 6 bases at V and 9 bases at J, leaving 11 bases unmatched. CDR1 MDHEN and CDR2 SYDVKM come from the germline V gene.